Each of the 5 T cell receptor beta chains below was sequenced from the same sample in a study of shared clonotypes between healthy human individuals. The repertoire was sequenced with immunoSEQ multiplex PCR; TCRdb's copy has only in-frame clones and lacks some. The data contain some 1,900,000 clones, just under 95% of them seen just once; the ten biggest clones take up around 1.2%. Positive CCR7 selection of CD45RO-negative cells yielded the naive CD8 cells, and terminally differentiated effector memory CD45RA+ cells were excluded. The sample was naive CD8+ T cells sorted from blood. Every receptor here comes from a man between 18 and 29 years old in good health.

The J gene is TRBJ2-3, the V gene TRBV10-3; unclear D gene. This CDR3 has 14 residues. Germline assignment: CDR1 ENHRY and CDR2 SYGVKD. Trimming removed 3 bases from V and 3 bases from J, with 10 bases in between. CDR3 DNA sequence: TGTGCCATCAGTGAAGGCCCTAAGACAGATACGCAGTATTTT. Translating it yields CAISEGPKTDTQYF.

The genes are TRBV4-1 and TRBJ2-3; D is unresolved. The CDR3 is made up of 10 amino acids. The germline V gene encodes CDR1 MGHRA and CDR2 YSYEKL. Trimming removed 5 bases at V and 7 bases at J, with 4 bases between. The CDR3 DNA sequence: TGCGCCAGCAGCGGTCATACGCAGTATTTT. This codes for CASSGHTQYF.

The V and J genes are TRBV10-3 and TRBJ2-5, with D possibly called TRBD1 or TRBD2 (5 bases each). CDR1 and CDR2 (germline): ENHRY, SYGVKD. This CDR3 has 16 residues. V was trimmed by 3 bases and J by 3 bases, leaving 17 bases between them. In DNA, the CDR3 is TGTGCCATCAGTGACCCCCCAAGGGACGGGGAAGAGACCCAGTACTTC. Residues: CAISDPPRDGEETQYF.

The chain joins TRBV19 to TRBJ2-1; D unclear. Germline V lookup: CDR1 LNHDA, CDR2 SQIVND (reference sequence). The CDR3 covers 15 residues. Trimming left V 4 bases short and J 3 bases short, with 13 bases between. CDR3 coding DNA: TGTGCCAGTAGTACAAGTTCTTATCTCTACAATGAGCAGTTCTTC. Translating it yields CASSTSSYLYNEQFF.

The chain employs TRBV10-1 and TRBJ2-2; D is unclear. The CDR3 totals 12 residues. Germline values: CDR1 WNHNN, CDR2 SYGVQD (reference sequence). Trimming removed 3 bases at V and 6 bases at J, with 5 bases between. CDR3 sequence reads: CASSERPGELFF. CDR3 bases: TGCGCCAGCAGTGAAAGACCCGGGGAGCTGTTTTTT.